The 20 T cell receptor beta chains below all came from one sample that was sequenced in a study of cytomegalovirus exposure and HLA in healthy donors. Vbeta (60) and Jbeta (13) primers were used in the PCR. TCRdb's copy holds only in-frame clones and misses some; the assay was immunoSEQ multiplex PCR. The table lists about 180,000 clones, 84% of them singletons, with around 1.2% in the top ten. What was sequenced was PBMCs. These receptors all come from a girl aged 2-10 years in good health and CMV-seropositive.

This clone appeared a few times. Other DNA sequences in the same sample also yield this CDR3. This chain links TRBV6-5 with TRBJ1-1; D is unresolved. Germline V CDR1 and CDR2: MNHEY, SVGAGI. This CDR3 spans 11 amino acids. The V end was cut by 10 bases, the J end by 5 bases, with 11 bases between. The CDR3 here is CATARGTEAFF. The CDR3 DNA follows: TGTGCCACCGCACGCGGAACTGAAGCTTTCTTT.

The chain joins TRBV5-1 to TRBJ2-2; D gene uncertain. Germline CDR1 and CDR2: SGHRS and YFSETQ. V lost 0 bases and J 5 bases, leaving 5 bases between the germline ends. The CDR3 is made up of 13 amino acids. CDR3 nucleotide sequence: TGCGCCAGCAGCTTGGCGGTAACCGGGGAGCTGTTTTTT. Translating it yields CASSLAVTGELFF.

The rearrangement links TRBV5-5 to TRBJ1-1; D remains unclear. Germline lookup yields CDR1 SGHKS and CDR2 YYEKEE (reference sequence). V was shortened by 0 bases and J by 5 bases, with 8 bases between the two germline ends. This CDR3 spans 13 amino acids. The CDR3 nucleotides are TGTGCCAGCAGCTTGGGAGGTGGAACTGAAGCTTTCTTT. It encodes CASSLGGGTEAFF.

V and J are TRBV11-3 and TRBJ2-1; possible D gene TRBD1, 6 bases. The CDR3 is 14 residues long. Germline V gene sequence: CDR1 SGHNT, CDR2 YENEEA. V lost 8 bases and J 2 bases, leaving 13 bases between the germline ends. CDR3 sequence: CASLPDRAYNEQFF. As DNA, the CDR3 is TGTGCCAGCCTACCGGACAGAGCCTACAATGAGCAGTTCTTC.

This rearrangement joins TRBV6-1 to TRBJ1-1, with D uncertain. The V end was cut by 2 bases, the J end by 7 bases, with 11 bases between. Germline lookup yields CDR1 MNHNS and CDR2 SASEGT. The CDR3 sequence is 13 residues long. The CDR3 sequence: CASSEMSVSEAFF. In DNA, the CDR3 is TGTGCCAGCAGTGAAATGAGCGTCAGTGAAGCTTTCTTT.

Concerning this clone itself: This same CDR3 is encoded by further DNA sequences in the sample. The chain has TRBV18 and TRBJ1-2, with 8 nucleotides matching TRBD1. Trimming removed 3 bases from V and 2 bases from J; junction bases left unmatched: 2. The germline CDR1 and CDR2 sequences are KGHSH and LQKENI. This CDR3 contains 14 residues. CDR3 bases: TGTGCCAGCTCACCCGGACAGGGAAACTATGGCTACACCTTC. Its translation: CASSPGQGNYGYTF.

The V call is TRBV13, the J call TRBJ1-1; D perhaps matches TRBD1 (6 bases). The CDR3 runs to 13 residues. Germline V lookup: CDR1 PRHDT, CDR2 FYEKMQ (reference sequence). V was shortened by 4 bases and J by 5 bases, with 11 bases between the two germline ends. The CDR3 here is CASSSYRETEAFF. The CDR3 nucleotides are TGTGCCAGCAGCTCCTACAGGGAAACTGAAGCTTTCTTT.

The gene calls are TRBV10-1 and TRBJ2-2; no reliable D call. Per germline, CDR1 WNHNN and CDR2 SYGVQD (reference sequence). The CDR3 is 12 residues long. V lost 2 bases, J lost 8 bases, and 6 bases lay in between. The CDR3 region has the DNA TGCGCCAGCAGTGAGCCCTTAGGGGAGCTGTTTTTT. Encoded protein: CASSEPLGELFF.

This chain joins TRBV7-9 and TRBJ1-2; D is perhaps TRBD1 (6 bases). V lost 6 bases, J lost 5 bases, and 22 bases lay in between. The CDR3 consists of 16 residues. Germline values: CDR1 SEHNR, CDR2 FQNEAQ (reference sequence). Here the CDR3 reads CASSSQAGAPGYGYTF. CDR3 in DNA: TGTGCCAGCAGTTCGCAAGCAGGGGCCCCGGGGTATGGCTACACCTTC.

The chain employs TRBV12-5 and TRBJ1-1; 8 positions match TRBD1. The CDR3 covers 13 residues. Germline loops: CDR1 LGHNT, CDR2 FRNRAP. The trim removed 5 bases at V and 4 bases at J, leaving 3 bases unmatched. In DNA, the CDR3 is TGTGCTAGTGGTAAACAGGGGGGCACTGAAGCTTTCTTT. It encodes CASGKQGGTEAFF.

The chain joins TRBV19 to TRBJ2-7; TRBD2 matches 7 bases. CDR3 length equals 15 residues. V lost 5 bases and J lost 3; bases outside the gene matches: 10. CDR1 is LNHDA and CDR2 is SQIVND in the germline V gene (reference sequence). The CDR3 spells CASSSRGGADYEQYF. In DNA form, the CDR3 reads TGTGCCAGTAGTTCCCGGGGAGGGGCAGACTACGAGCAGTACTTC.

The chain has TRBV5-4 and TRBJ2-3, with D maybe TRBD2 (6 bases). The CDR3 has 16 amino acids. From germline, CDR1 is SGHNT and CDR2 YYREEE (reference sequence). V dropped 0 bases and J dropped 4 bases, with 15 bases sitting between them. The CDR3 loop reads CASSLALAGRADTQYF. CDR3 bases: TGTGCCAGCAGCTTGGCCTTGGCCGGGAGAGCAGATACGCAGTATTTT. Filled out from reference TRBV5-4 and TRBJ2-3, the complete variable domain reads ETGVTQSPTHLIKTRGQQVTLRCSSQSGHNTVSWYQQALGQGPQFIFQYYREEENGRGNFPPRFSGLQFPNYSSELNVNALELDDSALYLCASSLALAGRADTQYFGPGTRLTVL.

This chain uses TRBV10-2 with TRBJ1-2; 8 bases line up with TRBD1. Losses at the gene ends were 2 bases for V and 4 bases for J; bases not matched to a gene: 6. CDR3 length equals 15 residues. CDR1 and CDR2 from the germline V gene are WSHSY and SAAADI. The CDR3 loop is CASSEPGTGLYGYTF. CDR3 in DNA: TGCGCCAGCAGTGAGCCTGGGACAGGTCTCTATGGCTACACCTTC.

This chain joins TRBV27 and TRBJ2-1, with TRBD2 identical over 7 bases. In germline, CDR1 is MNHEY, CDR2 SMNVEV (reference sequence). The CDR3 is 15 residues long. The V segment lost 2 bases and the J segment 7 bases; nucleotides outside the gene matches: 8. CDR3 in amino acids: CASSLLGGGINEQFF. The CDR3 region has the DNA TGTGCCAGCAGTTTACTTGGGGGGGGGATTAATGAGCAGTTCTTC.

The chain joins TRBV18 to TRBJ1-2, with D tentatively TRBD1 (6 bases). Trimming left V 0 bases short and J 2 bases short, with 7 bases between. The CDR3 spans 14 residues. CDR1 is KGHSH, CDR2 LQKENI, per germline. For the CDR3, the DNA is TGTGCCAGCTCACCACCGCAGGGGAACTATGGCTACACCTTC. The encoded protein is CASSPPQGNYGYTF.

The CDR3 region is CAISDPDRAPATNEKLFF. In nucleotides, the CDR3 is TGTGCCATCAGTGATCCAGACAGGGCGCCCGCAACTAATGAAAAACTGTTTTTT. The chain combines TRBV10-3 with TRBJ1-4; 7 bases match TRBD1. Trimming took 3 bases from V and 0 from J; bases not matched to a gene: 10. The CDR3 loop spans 18 amino acids. Germline CDR1 reads ENHRY; CDR2 reads SYGVKD.

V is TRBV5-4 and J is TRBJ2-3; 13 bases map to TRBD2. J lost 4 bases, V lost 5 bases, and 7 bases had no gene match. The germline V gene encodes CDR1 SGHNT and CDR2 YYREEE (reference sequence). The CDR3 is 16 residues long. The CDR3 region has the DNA TGTGCCAGCAGACCCGGGACTAGCGGGGAGGCAGATACGCAGTATTTT. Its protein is CASRPGTSGEADTQYF.

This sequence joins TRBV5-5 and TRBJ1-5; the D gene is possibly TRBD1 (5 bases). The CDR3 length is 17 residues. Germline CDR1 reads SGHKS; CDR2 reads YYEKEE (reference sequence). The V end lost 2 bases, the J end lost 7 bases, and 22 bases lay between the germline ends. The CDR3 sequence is CASSLGLQAAVSQPQHF. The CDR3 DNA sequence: TGTGCCAGCAGCTTAGGCCTACAGGCCGCGGTTAGCCAGCCCCAGCATTTT. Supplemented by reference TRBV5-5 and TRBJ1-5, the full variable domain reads DAGVTQSPTHLIKTRGQQVTLRCSPISGHKSVSWYQQVLGQGPQFIFQYYEKEERGRGNFPDRFSARQFPNYSSELNVNALLLGDSALYLCASSLGLQAAVSQPQHFGDGTRLSIL.

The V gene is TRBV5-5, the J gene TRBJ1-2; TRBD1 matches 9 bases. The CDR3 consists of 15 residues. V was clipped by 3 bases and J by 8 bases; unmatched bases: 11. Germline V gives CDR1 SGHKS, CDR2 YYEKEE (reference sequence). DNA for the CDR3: TGTGCCAGCAGCTCCATTAAGGGGACAGGGCAGGGCTACACCTTC. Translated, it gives CASSSIKGTGQGYTF.

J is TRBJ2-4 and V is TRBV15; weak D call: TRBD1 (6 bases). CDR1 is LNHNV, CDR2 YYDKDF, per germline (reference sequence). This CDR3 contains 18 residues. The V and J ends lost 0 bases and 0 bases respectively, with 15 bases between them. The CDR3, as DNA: TGTGCCACCAGCAGAGACGATACCTGGGGGCTAGCCAAAAACATTCAGTACTTC. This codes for CATSRDDTWGLAKNIQYF.